This T cell receptor (beta chain) emerged from a study of regulatory T cells in long-lasting Graves disease. This clonotype was counted at least ten times. Trimming took 0 bases from V and 2 from J, leaving 9 bases between them. Germline V CDR1 and CDR2: SGHKS, YYEKEE (reference sequence). This CDR3 region has 14 residues. Time point noted: newly diagnosed GD, antithyroid drugs for less than 3 months. Extracted PBMC RNA gave rise to the TCR library. The patients were drawn from one endocrinology department in Xi'an, China. Arm-PCR of CDR3 regions and iRepertoire HTBI primers were the basis on which TCR beta libraries were built. TCRdb re-called the multiplex PCR reads with MiXCR, one entry per CDR3 protein. Of 360,000 or so distinct CDR3 sequences listed, roughly 12% are singletons. These records were also assigned to another study, of T cells in Graves' hyperthyroidism and ophthalmopathy.

The clonotype originates from a woman aged 18-29 years with Graves disease. The rearrangement uses TRBV5-5 and TRBJ2-7; D is unresolved. This material consisted of peripheral blood mononuclear cells (PBMCs), taken at new diagnosis, from a patient treated with antithyroid drugs. The CDR3 bases are TGTGCCAGCAGCTTGGGGGTAGCTGCCTACGAGCAGTACGTC. The encoded protein is CASSLGVAAYEQYV.